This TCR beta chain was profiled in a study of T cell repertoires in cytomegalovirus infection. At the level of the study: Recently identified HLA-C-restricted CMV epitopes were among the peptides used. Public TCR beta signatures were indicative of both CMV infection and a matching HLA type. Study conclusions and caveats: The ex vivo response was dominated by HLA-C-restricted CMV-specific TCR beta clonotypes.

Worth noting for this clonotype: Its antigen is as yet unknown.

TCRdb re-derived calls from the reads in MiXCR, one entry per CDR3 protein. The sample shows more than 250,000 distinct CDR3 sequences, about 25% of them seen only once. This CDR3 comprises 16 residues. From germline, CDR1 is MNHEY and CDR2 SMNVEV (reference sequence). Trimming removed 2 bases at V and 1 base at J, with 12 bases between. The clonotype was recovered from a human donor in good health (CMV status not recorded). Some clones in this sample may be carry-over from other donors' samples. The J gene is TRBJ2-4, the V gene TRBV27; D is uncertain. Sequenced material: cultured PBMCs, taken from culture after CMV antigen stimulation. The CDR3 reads CASSLDGKRAKNIQYF. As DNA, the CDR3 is TGTGCCAGCAGTTTAGATGGAAAGAGGGCCAAAAACATTCAGTACTTC.